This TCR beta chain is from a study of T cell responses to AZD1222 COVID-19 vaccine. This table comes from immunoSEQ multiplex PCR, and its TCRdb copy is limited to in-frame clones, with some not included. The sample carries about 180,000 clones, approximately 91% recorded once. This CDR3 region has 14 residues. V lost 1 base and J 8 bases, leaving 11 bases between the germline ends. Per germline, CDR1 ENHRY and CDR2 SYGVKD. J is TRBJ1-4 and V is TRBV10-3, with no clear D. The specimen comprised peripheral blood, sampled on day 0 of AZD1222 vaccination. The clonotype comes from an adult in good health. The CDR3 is CAISEFLSGEKLFF. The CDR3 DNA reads TGTGCCATCAGTGAGTTCCTCTCGGGGGAAAAACTGTTTTTT.